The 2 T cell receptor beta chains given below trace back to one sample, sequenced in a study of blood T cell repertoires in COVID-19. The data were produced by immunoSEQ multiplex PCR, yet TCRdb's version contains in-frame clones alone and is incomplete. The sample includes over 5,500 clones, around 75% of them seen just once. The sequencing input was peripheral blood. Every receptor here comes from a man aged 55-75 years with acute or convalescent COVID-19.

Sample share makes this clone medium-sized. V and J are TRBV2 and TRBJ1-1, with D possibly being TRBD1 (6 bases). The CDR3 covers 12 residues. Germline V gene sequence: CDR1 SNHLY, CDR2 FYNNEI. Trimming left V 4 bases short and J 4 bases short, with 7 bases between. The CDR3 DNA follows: TGTGCCAGCAGTGCAGGGGTCACTGAAGCTTTCTTT. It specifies CASSAGVTEAFF.

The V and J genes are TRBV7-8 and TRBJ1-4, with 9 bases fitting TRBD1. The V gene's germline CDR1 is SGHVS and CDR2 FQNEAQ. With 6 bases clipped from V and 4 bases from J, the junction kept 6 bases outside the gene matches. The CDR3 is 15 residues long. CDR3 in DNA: TGTGCCAGCAGGGGTCTGACAGGGGGTAATGAAAAACTGTTTTTT. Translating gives CASRGLTGGNEKLFF.